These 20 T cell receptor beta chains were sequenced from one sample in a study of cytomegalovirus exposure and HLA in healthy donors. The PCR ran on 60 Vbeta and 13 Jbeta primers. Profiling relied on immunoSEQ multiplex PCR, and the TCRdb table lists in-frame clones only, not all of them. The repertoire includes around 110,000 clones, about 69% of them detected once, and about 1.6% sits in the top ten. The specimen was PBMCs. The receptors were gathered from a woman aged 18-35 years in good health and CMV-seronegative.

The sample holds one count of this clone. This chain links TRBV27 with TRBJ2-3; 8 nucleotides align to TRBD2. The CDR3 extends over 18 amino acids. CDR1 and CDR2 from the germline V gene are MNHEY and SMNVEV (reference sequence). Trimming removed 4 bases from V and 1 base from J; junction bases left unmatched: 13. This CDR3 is CASSSLGLAGGRTDTQYF. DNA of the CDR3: TGTGCCAGCAGTTCACTCGGCTTGGCGGGGGGACGCACAGATACGCAGTATTTT.

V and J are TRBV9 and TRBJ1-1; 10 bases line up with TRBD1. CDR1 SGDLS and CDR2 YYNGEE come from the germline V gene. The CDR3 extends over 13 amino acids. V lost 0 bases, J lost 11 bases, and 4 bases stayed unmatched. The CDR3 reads CASSVDQDRGAFF. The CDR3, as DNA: TGTGCCAGCAGCGTAGATCAGGACAGGGGGGCTTTCTTT.

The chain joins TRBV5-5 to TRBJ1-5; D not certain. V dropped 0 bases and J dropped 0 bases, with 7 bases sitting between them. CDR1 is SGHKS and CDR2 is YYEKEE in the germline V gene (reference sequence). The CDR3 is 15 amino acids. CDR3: CASSLVLNSNQPQHF. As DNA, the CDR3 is TGTGCCAGCAGCTTGGTACTGAATAGCAATCAGCCCCAGCATTTT. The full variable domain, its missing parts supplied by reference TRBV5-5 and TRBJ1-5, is DAGVTQSPTHLIKTRGQQVTLRCSPISGHKSVSWYQQVLGQGPQFIFQYYEKEERGRGNFPDRFSARQFPNYSSELNVNALLLGDSALYLCASSLVLNSNQPQHFGDGTRLSIL.

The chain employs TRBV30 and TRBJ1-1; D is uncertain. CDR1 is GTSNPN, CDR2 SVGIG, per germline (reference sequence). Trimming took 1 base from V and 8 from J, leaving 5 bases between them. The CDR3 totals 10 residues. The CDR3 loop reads CAWSGREAFF. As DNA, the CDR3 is TGTGCCTGGAGTGGGCGGGAAGCTTTCTTT.

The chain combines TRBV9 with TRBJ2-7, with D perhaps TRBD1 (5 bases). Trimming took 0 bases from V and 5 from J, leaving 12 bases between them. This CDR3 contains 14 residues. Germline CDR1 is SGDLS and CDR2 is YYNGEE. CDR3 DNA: TGTGCCAGCAGCGTAGACAGGTCCTGGAACGAGCAGTACTTC. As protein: CASSVDRSWNEQYF.

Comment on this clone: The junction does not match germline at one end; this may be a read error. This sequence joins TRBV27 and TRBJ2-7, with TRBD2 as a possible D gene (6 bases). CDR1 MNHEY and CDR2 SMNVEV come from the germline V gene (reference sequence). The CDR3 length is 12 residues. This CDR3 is CASSFLEGPVLF. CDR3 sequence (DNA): TGTGCCAGCAGTTTTCTGGAGGGACCAGTCCTCTTC.

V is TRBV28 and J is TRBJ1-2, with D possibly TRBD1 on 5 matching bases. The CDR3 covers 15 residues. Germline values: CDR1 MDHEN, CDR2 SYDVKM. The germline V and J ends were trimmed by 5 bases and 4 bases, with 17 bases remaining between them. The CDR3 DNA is TGTGCCAGCAGTCTTATGCCGGGACTGACCTATGGCTACACCTTC. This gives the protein CASSLMPGLTYGYTF.

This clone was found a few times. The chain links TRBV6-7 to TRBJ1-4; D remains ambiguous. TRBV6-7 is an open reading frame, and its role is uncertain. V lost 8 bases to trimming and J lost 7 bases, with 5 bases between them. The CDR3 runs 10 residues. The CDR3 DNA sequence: TGTGCCAGCCTAATTGAAAAACTGTTTTTT. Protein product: CASLIEKLFF.

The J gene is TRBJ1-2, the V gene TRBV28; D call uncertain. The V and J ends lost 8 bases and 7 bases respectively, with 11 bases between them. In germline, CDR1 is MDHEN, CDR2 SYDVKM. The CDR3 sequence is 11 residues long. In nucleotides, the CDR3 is TGTGCCAGCCAGGTAGTGGGTGGCTACACCTTC. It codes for CASQVVGGYTF.

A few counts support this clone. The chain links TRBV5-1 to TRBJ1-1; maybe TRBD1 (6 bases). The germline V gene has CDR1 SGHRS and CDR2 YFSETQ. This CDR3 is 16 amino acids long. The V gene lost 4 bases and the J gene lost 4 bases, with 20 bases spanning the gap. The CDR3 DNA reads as TGCGCCAGCAGCCCCCGGGAGGGGGTAGAGCCCACTGAAGCTTTCTTT. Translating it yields CASSPREGVEPTEAFF.

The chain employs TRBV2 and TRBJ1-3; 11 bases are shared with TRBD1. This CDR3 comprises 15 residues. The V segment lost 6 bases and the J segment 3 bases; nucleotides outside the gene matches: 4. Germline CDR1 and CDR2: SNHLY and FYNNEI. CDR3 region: CASRDRGLFGNTIYF. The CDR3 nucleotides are TGTGCCAGCAGGGACAGGGGGCTGTTTGGAAACACCATATATTTT.

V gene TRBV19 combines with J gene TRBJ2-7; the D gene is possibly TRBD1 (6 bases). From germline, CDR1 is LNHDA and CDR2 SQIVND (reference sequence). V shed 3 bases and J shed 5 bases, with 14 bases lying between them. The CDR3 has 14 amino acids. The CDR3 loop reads CASSMARGEDEQYF. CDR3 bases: TGTGCCAGTAGTATGGCCAGGGGAGAGGACGAGCAGTACTTC.

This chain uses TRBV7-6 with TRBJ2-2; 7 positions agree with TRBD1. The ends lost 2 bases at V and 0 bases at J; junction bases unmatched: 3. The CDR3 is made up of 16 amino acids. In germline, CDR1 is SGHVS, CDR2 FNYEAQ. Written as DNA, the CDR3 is TGTGCCAGCAGCTTATTAGGGACAGCGAACACCGGGGAGCTGTTTTTT. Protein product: CASSLLGTANTGELFF.

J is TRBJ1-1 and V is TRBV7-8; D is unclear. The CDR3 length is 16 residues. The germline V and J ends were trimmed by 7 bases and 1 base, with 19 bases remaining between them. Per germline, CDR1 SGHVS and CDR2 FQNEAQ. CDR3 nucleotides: TGTGCCAGCACCTCCGGCAACGGGGTGGCGAACACTGAAGCTTTCTTT. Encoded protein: CASTSGNGVANTEAFF.

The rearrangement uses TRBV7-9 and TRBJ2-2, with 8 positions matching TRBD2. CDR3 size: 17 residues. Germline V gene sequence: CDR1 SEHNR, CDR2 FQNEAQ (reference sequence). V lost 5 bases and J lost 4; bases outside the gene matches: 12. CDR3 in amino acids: CASSKRGGLVITGELFF. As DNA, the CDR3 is TGTGCCAGCAGCAAGAGGGGGGGACTAGTGATCACCGGGGAGCTGTTTTTT. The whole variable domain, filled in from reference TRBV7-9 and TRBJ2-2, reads DTGVSQNPRHKITKRGQNVTFRCDPISEHNRLYWYRQTLGQGPEFLTYFQNEAQLEKSRLLSDRFSAERPKGSFSTLEIQRTEQGDSAMYLCASSKRGGLVITGELFFGEGSRLTVL.

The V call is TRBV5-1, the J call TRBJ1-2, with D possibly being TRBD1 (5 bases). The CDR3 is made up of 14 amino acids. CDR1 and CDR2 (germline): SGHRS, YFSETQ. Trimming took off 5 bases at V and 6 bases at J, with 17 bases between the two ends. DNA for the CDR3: TGCGCCAGCAGTCCGACAAGGTCGGGGGATGGCTACACCTTC. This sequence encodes CASSPTRSGDGYTF.

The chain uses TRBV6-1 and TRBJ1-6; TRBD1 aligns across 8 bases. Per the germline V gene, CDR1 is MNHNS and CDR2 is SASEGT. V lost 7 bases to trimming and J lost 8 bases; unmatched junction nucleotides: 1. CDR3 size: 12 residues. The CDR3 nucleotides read TGTGCCAGCAAACAGGGGGATTCACCCCTCCACTTT. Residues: CASKQGDSPLHF.

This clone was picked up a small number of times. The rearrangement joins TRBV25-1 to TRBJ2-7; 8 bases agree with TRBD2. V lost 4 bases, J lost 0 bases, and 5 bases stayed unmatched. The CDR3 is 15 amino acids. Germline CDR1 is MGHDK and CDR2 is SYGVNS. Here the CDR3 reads CASSVSGVLSYEQYV. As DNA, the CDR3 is TGTGCCAGCAGTGTTAGCGGGGTCCTCTCCTACGAGCAGTACGTC.

The CDR3 nucleotides read TGTGCCAGCAGCTTGAGTAACAGGGGCGATACGCAGTATTTT. Its protein product is CASSLSNRGDTQYF. The chain employs TRBV5-4 and TRBJ2-3; TRBD1 agrees at 7 bases. Per germline, CDR1 SGHNT and CDR2 YYREEE (reference sequence). J lost 6 bases, V lost 1 base, and 5 bases had no gene match. The CDR3 length is 14 residues.

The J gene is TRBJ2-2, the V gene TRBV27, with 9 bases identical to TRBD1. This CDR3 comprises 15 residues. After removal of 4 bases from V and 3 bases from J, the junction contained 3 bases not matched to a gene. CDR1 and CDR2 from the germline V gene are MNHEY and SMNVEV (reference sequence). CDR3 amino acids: CASSSGQGYTGELFF. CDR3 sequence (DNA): TGTGCCAGCAGTTCGGGACAGGGCTACACCGGGGAGCTGTTTTTT.